A single sample gave rise to the 10 T cell receptor beta chains below, sequenced in a study of T cell responses to AZD1222 COVID-19 vaccine. Assay: immunoSEQ multiplex PCR; the TCRdb copy retains only in-frame clones and omits some. The sample carries around 99,000 clones, roughly 92% recorded once. This material consisted of peripheral blood, taken on day 0 of AZD1222 vaccination. The source is an adult in good health.

This chain connects TRBV11-3 to TRBJ2-2; 14 nucleotides align to TRBD2. J was trimmed by 7 bases and V by 6 bases; bases with no gene match: 7. This CDR3 contains 16 residues. Germline V gene data show CDR1 as SGHNT and CDR2 as YENEEA. CDR3 region: CASSRKTSGRDGELFF. The CDR3 coding sequence is TGTGCCAGCAGTCGAAAGACTAGCGGGAGGGACGGGGAGCTGTTTTTT.

The J gene is TRBJ2-1, the V gene TRBV5-4; 13 nucleotides match TRBD2. The germline CDR1 and CDR2 sequences are SGHNT and YYREEE (reference sequence). The CDR3 has 15 residues. J gave up 6 bases and V 4 bases, and 4 bases lay outside the gene matches. For the CDR3, the DNA is TGTGCCAGCAGCCGCACTAGCGGGAGGGCCAATGAGCAGTTCTTC. Translated: CASSRTSGRANEQFF. Combining the CDR3 with reference TRBV5-4 and TRBJ2-1 gives the whole variable domain ETGVTQSPTHLIKTRGQQVTLRCSSQSGHNTVSWYQQALGQGPQFIFQYYREEENGRGNFPPRFSGLQFPNYSSELNVNALELDDSALYLCASSRTSGRANEQFFGPGTRLTVL.

The rearrangement uses TRBV30 and TRBJ1-3, with a possible D match to TRBD1 (5 bases). CDR1 is GTSNPN, CDR2 SVGIG, per germline (reference sequence). CDR3 length equals 15 residues. The V and J ends lost 3 bases and 0 bases respectively, with 12 bases between them. CDR3 nucleotide sequence: TGTGCCTGGAGCGTTCAGGGAGGCTCTGGAAACACCATATATTTT. It codes for CAWSVQGGSGNTIYF. The full variable domain, completed using reference TRBV30 and TRBJ1-3, is SQTIHQWPATLVQPVGSPLSLECTVEGTSNPNLYWYRQAAGRGLQLLFYSVGIGQISSEVPQNLSASRPQDRQFILSSKKLLLSDSGFYLCAWSVQGGSGNTIYFGEGSWLTVV.

The chain uses TRBV10-3 and TRBJ1-5, with D perhaps TRBD1 (5 bases). V shed 2 bases and J shed 6 bases, with 11 bases lying between them. The CDR3 is made up of 14 amino acids. Germline V gene data show CDR1 as ENHRY and CDR2 as SYGVKD. The CDR3 protein is CAISEGQGSQPQHF. The CDR3 DNA reads as TGTGCCATCAGTGAGGGGCAGGGAAGTCAGCCCCAGCATTTT.

There are many counts of this clone. The CDR3 nucleotides read TGTGCCAGCAGTTTGACAGGGATGGGCGGCTACACCTTC. Translating gives CASSLTGMGGYTF. V gene TRBV12-3 or TRBV12-4 combines with J gene TRBJ1-2; the match to TRBD1 covers 7 bases. This CDR3 has 13 amino acids. With 3 bases clipped from V and 8 bases from J, the junction kept 6 bases outside the gene matches.

This rearrangement joins TRBV23-1 to TRBJ1-4, with D unclear. TRBV23-1 is an ORF, with its function uncertain. Trimming removed 8 bases at V and 0 bases at J, with 7 bases between. The CDR3 sequence is 13 residues long. CDR3: CASLSTTNEKLFF. In nucleotides, the CDR3 is TGCGCCAGCTTGAGTACAACTAATGAAAAACTGTTTTTT.

The chain links TRBV6-1 to TRBJ2-1; D may be TRBD1 (7 bases). Looked up from germline, CDR1 is MNHNS and CDR2 is SASEGT. The V gene lost 1 base and the J gene lost 2 bases, with 12 bases spanning the gap. The CDR3 has 16 residues. The CDR3 spells CASSEEEGATYNEQFF. The DNA for the CDR3 is TGTGCCAGCAGTGAAGAGGAGGGGGCAACCTACAATGAGCAGTTCTTC.

V is TRBV28 and J is TRBJ2-7; perhaps TRBD2 as D (5 bases). The CDR3 covers 14 residues. Trimming removed 1 base from V and 3 bases from J, with 10 bases in between. Germline V gives CDR1 MDHEN, CDR2 SYDVKM. The CDR3 region is CASSLSDSGYEQYF. The CDR3 DNA follows: TGTGCCAGCAGTTTATCGGACTCGGGCTACGAGCAGTACTTC.

The chain carries TRBV6-5 and TRBJ1-4; D perhaps matches TRBD1 (5 bases). The CDR3 loop spans 14 amino acids. In germline, CDR1 is MNHEY, CDR2 SVGAGI. The germline V and J ends were trimmed by 8 bases and 6 bases, with 16 bases remaining between them. In DNA form, the CDR3 reads TGTGCCAGCGGGGGGACCGGGAAATATGAAAAACTGTTTTTT. It yields the protein CASGGTGKYEKLFF.

The genes are TRBV10-2 and TRBJ1-2, with unresolved D. V lost 3 bases to trimming and J lost 4 bases, with 18 bases between them. Per germline, CDR1 WSHSY and CDR2 SAAADI. The CDR3 totals 16 residues. The CDR3 DNA follows: TGCGCCAGCAGTGAAAAGGTCGGTAGTCAGATCTATGGCTACACCTTC. It translates to CASSEKVGSQIYGYTF.